A few counts support the clone carrying this TCR beta chain. Its antigen is unknown. The sample originates from a study of a mutant IDH1 vaccine in newly diagnosed glioma. Whole-study context: The treated population exhibited a male proportion of about 60%, a female proportion of about 40%, and a mean age of about 40 years. Study results and limitations: Pseudoprogression appeared independent of alterations in top peripheral clonotypes. Among all patients, vaccine-induced immune responses occurred in roughly 95%.

V shed 3 bases and J 3 bases; nucleotides not matched to a gene: 3. The CDR3 totals 13 residues. CDR1 is GTSNPN and CDR2 is SVGIG in the germline V gene (reference sequence). Generated by immunoSEQ multiplex PCR, the TCRdb table keeps only in-frame clones and is missing some. The repertoire holds some 70,000 clones, around 74% seen once, with around 8.8% in the top ten. The time point was: baseline, week 1 (first vaccination visit). Treatment defined: pre-vaccination baseline after standard-of-care therapy. Newly diagnosed WHO grade 3 or 4 IDH1-mutant, ATRX-lost astrocytomas were identified in the donors.

This rearrangement joins TRBV30 to TRBJ2-7, with 9 bases matching TRBD2. The clonotype comes from a man between 50 and 59 years old with glioma. Sequences were derived from PBMCs, sampled from a glioma patient treated with radiotherapy, temozolomide or both. The DNA for the CDR3 is TGTGCCTGGAGAGGCGGGGGGGTCTACGAGCAGTACTTC. Translation: CAWRGGGVYEQYF. The full variable domain, in which reference TRBV30 and TRBJ2-7 provide the parts outside the CDR3, is SQTIHQWPATLVQPVGSPLSLECTVEGTSNPNLYWYRQAAGRGLQLLFYSVGIGQISSEVPQNLSASRPQDRQFILSSKKLLLSDSGFYLCAWRGGGVYEQYFGPGTRLTVT.